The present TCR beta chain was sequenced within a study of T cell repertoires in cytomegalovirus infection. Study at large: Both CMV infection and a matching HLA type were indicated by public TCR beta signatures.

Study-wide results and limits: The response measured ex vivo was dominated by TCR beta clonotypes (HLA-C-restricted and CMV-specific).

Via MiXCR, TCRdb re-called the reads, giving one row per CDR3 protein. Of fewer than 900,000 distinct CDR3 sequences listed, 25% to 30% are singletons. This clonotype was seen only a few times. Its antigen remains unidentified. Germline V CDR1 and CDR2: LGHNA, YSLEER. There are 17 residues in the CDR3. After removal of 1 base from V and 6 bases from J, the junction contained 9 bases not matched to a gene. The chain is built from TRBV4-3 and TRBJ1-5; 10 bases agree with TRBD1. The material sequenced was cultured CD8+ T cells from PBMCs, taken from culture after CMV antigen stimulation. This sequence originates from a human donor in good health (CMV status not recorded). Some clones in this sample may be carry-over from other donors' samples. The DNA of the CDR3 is TGCGCCAGCAGCCAAGTTCTCCAGACAGGGGGCAGTCAGCCCCAGCATTTT. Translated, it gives CASSQVLQTGGSQPQHF.